This T cell receptor beta chain was observed in a study of T cells in localized non-small cell lung cancer. General observations from the study: The study sequenced only one region of the tumor. As a result, intratumor heterogeneity could not be excluded and remains possible. Those with higher blood T cell density had longer overall survival.

Measured with immunoSEQ multiplex PCR; TCRdb has only the in-frame clones, and not every one. Here the sample spans tens of thousands of clones, about 87% being singletons. Trimming took 2 bases from V and 2 from J, leaving 12 bases between them. The CDR3 has 15 amino acids. Germline V lookup: CDR1 MGHRA, CDR2 YSYEKL. On this clone itself: Its antigen is as yet unknown.

This chain joins TRBV4-1 and TRBJ1-2, with D perhaps matching TRBD1 (5 bases). This clonotype was obtained from a woman aged 40 to 75 with stage III lung adenocarcinoma. This specimen consisted of peripheral blood mononuclear cells, obtained before any cancer treatment. This CDR3 reads CASSQPTDNNYGYTF. CDR3 bases: TGCGCCAGCAGCCAACCGACAGATAACAACTATGGCTACACCTTC.